The T cell receptor beta chain under discussion was sequenced for a study of beta chain features in type 1 diabetes. Broader study findings: People with Type 1 diabetes carried modestly yet significantly shorter TCRB CDR3s in all four CD4+ subsets. For cells with high TCR expression, cDNA sequencing could yield over-representation.

Naive, central memory, regulatory and stem cell-like memory cells within the CD4+ compartment were sorted using CD45RO/CCR7/CD25/CD127/CD95/CD27. The CDR3 spans 14 residues. Trimming took 1 base from V and 2 from J; bases not matched to a gene: 0. Germline V gene lookup returns CDR1 LGHNA and CDR2 YNFKEQ. Isolated RNA was reverse transcribed in full, so expressed TCRB transcripts were sequenced. The data were produced by immunoSEQ multiplex PCR, yet TCRdb's version contains in-frame clones alone and is incomplete. The sample has about 150,000 clones; around a tenth are singletons. This clone was observed a few times. The target antigen is unknown. Other DNA variants within this sample encode the same CDR3.

The source is a man aged 25-45 years with type 1 diabetes. The chain uses TRBV4-2 and TRBJ2-7; 9 positions agree with TRBD1. The sample was central memory CD4+ T cells from blood. The CDR3 coding sequence is TGTGCCAGCAGCCAAGGACAGGGGGCCTACGAGCAGTACTTC. It encodes CASSQGQGAYEQYF.